The sequence of this T cell receptor (beta chain) was determined in a study of early T cells in non-severe SARS-CoV-2 infection. Study context: Unpaired chains resulted from sequencing bulk RNA of unsorted whole blood. Overall study findings and caveats: Sequences matched to VDJdb favored anti-spike CD8 responses, while private and CD4 specificities were missed.

In this sample, this clonotype turned up a few times. Its antigen remains unidentified. Each single cDNA molecule received a unique molecular identifier. MiXCR, applied by TCRdb to the 5' RACE reads, yields one record per CDR3 protein. Here the sample spans 65,000 to 95,000 distinct CDR3 sequences, 11% to 15% being singletons. Trimming stripped 6 bases from V and 2 bases from J, with 14 bases between. Germline loops: CDR1 MDHEN, CDR2 SYDVKM. CDR3 length: 14 residues. The TCR was taken from an adult who was a healthcare worker with PCR-confirmed SARS-CoV-2 infection or an uninfected control (not recorded which). The material sequenced was whole blood. The chain uses TRBV28 and TRBJ2-7; D perhaps matches TRBD1 (6 bases). CDR3 sequence (DNA): TGTGCCAGCAGGACCGGGACAACAACCTACGAGCAGTACTTC. Amino acid sequence: CASRTGTTTYEQYF.